This T cell receptor (beta chain) is drawn from a study of T-cell reconstitution after alpha-beta-depleted transplantation in children. There are many counts of this clonotype. Its antigen is unidentified. The ends were cut back, 5 bases at V and 6 bases at J, with 12 bases in the middle. The CDR3 is made up of 13 amino acids. Germline V CDR1 and CDR2: SGHKS, YYEKEE (reference sequence). Findings of the study overall: There were reportedly several hundred expanded graft clones from which alpha-beta T cells came about two months after transplant. The authors attributed T-cell counts and diversity one year after transplant mostly to newly produced T cells.

Unique molecular identifiers were incorporated into the prepared TCRbeta library. TCRdb reprocessed the PCR reads via MiXCR and lists one record per CDR3 protein. The sample shows about 980,000 distinct CDR3 sequences, roughly 29% of them seen only once. The rearrangement joins TRBV5-5 to TRBJ2-1; D is possibly TRBD2 (5 bases). The sequencing here drew on PBMCs, mostly from graft donor cells, taken 360 days after TCRalphabeta/CD19-depleted stem cell transplant. This TCR came from a boy younger than two who had a stem cell transplant for SCID, so the T cells may come from the graft donor. This CDR3 is CASSLGAGNEQFF. The DNA of the CDR3 is TGTGCCAGCAGTTTAGGTGCGGGCAATGAGCAGTTCTTC.